This T cell receptor (beta chain) was retrieved from a study of beta chain features in type 1 diabetes. V was trimmed by 1 base and J by 8 bases, leaving 6 bases between them. Germline V lookup: CDR1 GTSNPN, CDR2 SVGIG (reference sequence). CDR3 length equals 12 residues. Expressed TCRB transcripts were sequenced, since all the RNA that had been isolated was reverse transcribed. Profiled with immunoSEQ multiplex PCR; TCRdb holds only in-frame clones, not every one. The sample gives fewer than 350,000 clones, approximately 16% of which show up once; 0.015% is in the top ten. Remarks on this clone: Its antigen remains unknown.

General observations from the study: Moderately but significantly shorter TCRB CDR3s were found in Type 1 diabetes patients in all four CD4+ subsets.

The chain links TRBV30 to TRBJ1-6; D unresolved. Material for sequencing was naive CD4+ T cells from blood. The receptor's source is a man in his late teens or twenties with type 1 diabetes. The CDR3 is CAWSDSYSPLHF. Written as DNA, the CDR3 is TGTGCCTGGAGTGACAGCTATTCACCCCTCCACTTT.